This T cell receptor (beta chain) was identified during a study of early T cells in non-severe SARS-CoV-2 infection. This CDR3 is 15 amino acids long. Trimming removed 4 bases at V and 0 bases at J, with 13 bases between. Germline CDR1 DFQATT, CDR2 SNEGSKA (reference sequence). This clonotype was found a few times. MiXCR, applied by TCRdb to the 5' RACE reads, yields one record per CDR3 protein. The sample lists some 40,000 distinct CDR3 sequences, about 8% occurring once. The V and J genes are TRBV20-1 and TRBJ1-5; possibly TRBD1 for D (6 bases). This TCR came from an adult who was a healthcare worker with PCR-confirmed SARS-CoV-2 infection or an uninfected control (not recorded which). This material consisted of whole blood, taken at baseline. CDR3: CSATTTGISNQPQHF. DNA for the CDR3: TGCAGTGCTACAACTACAGGGATTAGCAATCAGCCCCAGCATTTT.